What follows is one T cell receptor beta chain and its context. This entry belongs to a study of blood T cell repertoires in COVID-19. Study at large: Specimens from acute and convalescent COVID-19 originated in the United States, Italy and Spain. PBMCs, B-cell-depleted T cells, or T cells were the source of the cDNA or gDNA that made up the material.

The method was immunoSEQ multiplex PCR; TCRdb's version includes in-frame clones alone and lacks a portion of them. The sample has approximately 280,000 clones, over 75% seen once. Sequencing was done on a sample of peripheral blood. The clonotype originates from a man aged 18 to 29 with active or convalescent COVID-19.

The CDR3, as DNA: TGTGCCAGCAGTACCCGACAGGACCGTAATGAAAAACTGTTTTTT. Translating gives CASSTRQDRNEKLFF. The genes are TRBV6-5 and TRBJ1-4; D perhaps matches TRBD1 (6 bases). Trimming took off 5 bases at V and 4 bases at J, with 14 bases between the two ends. The CDR3 has 15 residues. Germline V CDR1 and CDR2: MNHEY, SVGAGI.